This TCR beta chain was sequenced in a study of T cells in Graves' hyperthyroidism and ophthalmopathy. V lost 2 bases, J lost 3 bases, and 14 bases lay in between. The CDR3 extends over 14 amino acids. Germline values: CDR1 GTSNPN, CDR2 SVGIG (reference sequence). In its sample, this clonotype was seen many times. Its specificity is not known. Hyperthyroidism patients were newly diagnosed, had disease duration under 2 months, and were aged 18 to 65 years. Reasons for excluding patients were uncontrolled infection, other autoimmune disease, pregnancy or lactation. Broader study findings: Most clonotypes expanded in thyroid above 0.001 were likewise present in blood.

Template material for amplifying TCR beta CDR3 regions consisted of RNA transcripts. Using the HTBI primer set, a first-round RT-PCR was run on the TCR CDR3. TCRdb used MiXCR to reprocess the multiplex PCR reads, holding one entry per CDR3 protein. Of 350,000 or so distinct CDR3 sequences in the sample, roughly 20% are singletons; the top ten hold approximately 49%. The sequenced material came from blood. This receptor was identified in a woman aged 50 to 60 with Graves' hyperthyroidism. The chain uses TRBV30 and TRBJ2-7; D may be TRBD1 (7 bases). The CDR3 region has the DNA TGTGCCTGGAGTCTCGGAGGGGGCAGCTACGAGCAGTACTTC. It translates to CAWSLGGGSYEQYF.